The 17 T cell receptor beta chains in this list originate from one sample, sequenced in a study of blood T cell repertoires in COVID-19. Using immunoSEQ multiplex PCR, the repertoire was profiled, and TCRdb retains in-frame clones only, with some absent. The data contain about 150,000 clones, more than 85% of them singletons. Sequenced sample: PBMCs or T cells enriched from blood (not recorded which). These receptors all stem from a woman aged 45 to 65 who had recovered from COVID-19.

The CDR3 loop reads CASSQTSGTLGLNEQFF. CDR3 DNA sequence: TGTGCCAGCTCACAAACTAGCGGAACCTTAGGCCTCAATGAGCAGTTCTTC. The genes are TRBV18 and TRBJ2-1; 8 positions match TRBD2. There are 17 residues in the CDR3. V shed 4 bases and J 6 bases; nucleotides not matched to a gene: 14. Germline CDR1 KGHSH, CDR2 LQKENI.

The chain is built from TRBV19 and TRBJ1-4; no clear D gene. The CDR3 length is 15 residues. The V end was cut by 3 bases, the J end by 2 bases, with 10 bases between. Per germline, CDR1 LNHDA and CDR2 SQIVND (reference sequence). The chain's CDR3 is CASSIAAGTNEKLFF. The CDR3 bases are TGTGCCAGTAGTATCGCGGCTGGCACTAATGAAAAACTGTTTTTT.

The rearrangement links TRBV5-1 to TRBJ1-3; tentatively, D is TRBD1 (5 bases). The CDR3 is 12 residues long. The germline V gene has CDR1 SGHRS and CDR2 YFSETQ. With 7 bases removed from V and 9 bases from J, the gap between germline ends came to 14 bases. The CDR3 nucleotides are TGCGCCAGCTGGGACTCCGGGGGCACCATATATTTT. This gives the protein CASWDSGGTIYF.

The V gene is TRBV7-9, the J gene TRBJ2-3; 9 nucleotides match TRBD1. The CDR3 totals 15 residues. Germline CDR1 is SEHNR and CDR2 is FQNEAQ (reference sequence). The trim removed 4 bases at V and 3 bases at J, leaving 5 bases unmatched. CDR3 nucleotide sequence: TGTGCCAGCAGCTCTACAGGGGGCGGAACAGATACGCAGTATTTT. This gives the protein CASSSTGGGTDTQYF.

The V call is TRBV24-1, the J call TRBJ2-3; D is perhaps TRBD1 (6 bases). V shed 4 bases and J shed 2 bases, with 18 bases lying between them. Germline lookup yields CDR1 KGHDR and CDR2 SFDVKD. CDR3 size: 17 residues. The CDR3 region is CATSDHSRGQLTDTQYF. The CDR3 coding sequence is TGTGCCACCAGTGACCACTCGAGAGGACAGCTCACAGATACGCAGTATTTT.

The gene calls are TRBV30 and TRBJ2-2, with no clear D. The germline CDR1 and CDR2 sequences are GTSNPN and SVGIG (reference sequence). CDR3 size: 13 residues. V lost 1 base, J lost 6 bases, and 9 bases lay in between. DNA for the CDR3: TGTGCCTGGAGTGCGGTTCTAGCCGGGGAGCTGTTTTTT. Translated, it gives CAWSAVLAGELFF.

The chain is built from TRBV29-1 and TRBJ1-1; TRBD1 is a possible D gene (5 bases). The germline V and J ends were trimmed by 4 bases and 4 bases, with 22 bases remaining between them. The germline gives CDR1 SQVTM, CDR2 ANQGSEA. The CDR3 totals 16 residues. CDR3 in DNA: TGCAGCGTTGTTCCCAGGGTGGGGCATTTAGGCACTGAAGCTTTCTTT. Its protein product is CSVVPRVGHLGTEAFF.

The rearrangement uses TRBV29-1 and TRBJ2-5, with 7 bases aligning to TRBD2. There are 13 residues in the CDR3. The V gene end was trimmed by 1 base and the J gene end by 5 bases; junction bases not matched to a gene: 4. CDR1 is SQVTM and CDR2 is ANQGSEA in the germline V gene. The CDR3 sequence is CSVEGGGYETQYF. The DNA of the CDR3 is TGCAGCGTTGAAGGGGGAGGGTACGAGACCCAGTACTTC.

In its sample, this clone was seen once. The chain is built from TRBV23-1 and TRBJ2-3; the D is unclear. TRBV23-1 is placed among ORFs of uncertain function. CDR3 length: 17 residues. The V end lost 6 bases, the J end lost 2 bases, and 21 bases lay between the germline ends. CDR3 amino acids: CASSRLSILVHTDTQYF. The CDR3 DNA reads as TGCGCCAGCAGCCGTCTCTCTATCCTAGTACACACAGATACGCAGTATTTT.

The V call is TRBV9, the J call TRBJ2-1, with TRBD2 identical over 11 bases. CDR3 length: 15 amino acids. The V segment lost 4 bases and the J segment 8 bases; nucleotides outside the gene matches: 8. Germline CDR1 and CDR2: SGDLS and YYNGEE. Here the CDR3 DNA reads TGTGCCAGCAGCCTTAGCGGGAGGGGGGCCGATGAGCAGTTCTTC. It specifies CASSLSGRGADEQFF.

CDR3 bases: TGTGCCAGCAGCGGGAGGGCCCTAAGCACAGATACGCAGTATTTT. Translation gives CASSGRALSTDTQYF. The rearrangement links TRBV11-2 to TRBJ2-3; TRBD2 agrees at 7 bases. V was clipped by 5 bases and J by 0 bases; unmatched bases: 5. Germline CDR1 is SGHAT and CDR2 is FQNNGV. This CDR3 is built from 15 residues.

The chain combines TRBV15 with TRBJ1-6; no firm D call. The germline V and J ends were trimmed by 0 bases and 6 bases, with 6 bases remaining between them. Germline CDR1 and CDR2: LNHNV and YYDKDF (reference sequence). There are 14 residues in the CDR3. CDR3: CATSRDNSNSPLHF. In DNA form, the CDR3 reads TGTGCCACCAGCAGAGATAACAGTAATTCACCCCTCCACTTT.

The V and J genes are TRBV7-9 and TRBJ1-2; D is unclear. This CDR3 is built from 12 residues. Germline V gene data show CDR1 as SEHNR and CDR2 as FQNEAQ (reference sequence). V lost 1 base and J 8 bases, leaving 8 bases between the germline ends. CDR3 sequence (DNA): TGTGCCAGCAGCTTAGATGCGCGGGGCTACACCTTC. It translates to CASSLDARGYTF.

The CDR3 reads CASSQGEGGGNTIYF. The CDR3 DNA is TGTGCCAGCAGCCAAGGGGAGGGGGGCGGAAACACCATATATTTT. V gene TRBV4-2 combines with J gene TRBJ1-3; D perhaps matches TRBD1 (6 bases). This CDR3 comprises 15 residues. The germline gives CDR1 LGHNA, CDR2 YNFKEQ. The V end lost 1 base, the J end lost 4 bases, and 11 bases lay between the germline ends.

DNA for the CDR3: TGTGCCAGCAGCTTAAACGGACAGGGGGACTACGAGCAGTACTTC. This codes for CASSLNGQGDYEQYF. This chain links TRBV7-2 with TRBJ2-7; TRBD1 matches at 10 bases. The CDR3 totals 15 residues. V trimming: 2 bases; J trimming: 3 bases; junction bases outside the gene matches: 4. Germline assignment: CDR1 SGHTA and CDR2 FQGNSA.

The CDR3 nucleotides are TGTGCCAGCAGCCAAGAGACAGGGACCTATGGCTACACCTTC. It encodes CASSQETGTYGYTF. This chain links TRBV3-1 (or the pseudogene TRBV3-2) with TRBJ1-2; 7 bases align to TRBD1. CDR3 length equals 14 residues. Trimming at V came to 0 bases and at J to 4 bases, leaving 2 bases not matched to a gene. The germline CDR1 and CDR2 sequences are LGHDT and YNNKEL (reference sequence).

This clone is a singleton in its sample. The chain combines TRBV28 with TRBJ2-7, with D perhaps TRBD1 (5 bases). Between the trimmed V and J ends, which lost 6 bases and 3 bases, there was a span of 15 bases. This CDR3 region has 14 residues. The germline gives CDR1 MDHEN, CDR2 SYDVKM. The CDR3 nucleotides are TGTGCCAGCAGCGTCCAGGGTGTCAGCTACGAGCAGTACTTC. Its protein product is CASSVQGVSYEQYF.